Listed here are 9 T cell receptor beta chains from one sample, sequenced in a study of blood T cell repertoires in COVID-19. Generated by immunoSEQ multiplex PCR, the TCRdb table keeps only in-frame clones and is missing some. In the table there are fewer than 35,000 clones, nearly 90% of which are singletons. Material: peripheral blood. The receptors stem from a man aged 55 to 70 with active COVID-19.

The chain uses TRBV6-5 and TRBJ2-1; D unclear. The V end was cut by 9 bases, the J end by 2 bases, with 5 bases between. Germline lookup yields CDR1 MNHEY and CDR2 SVGAGI. The CDR3 length is 11 residues. The CDR3 sequence is CASVTYNEQFF. The CDR3 DNA sequence: TGTGCCAGTGTCACCTACAATGAGCAGTTCTTC.

The chain links TRBV27 to TRBJ1-2, with TRBD1 matching over 10 bases. This CDR3 spans 14 amino acids. In germline, CDR1 is MNHEY, CDR2 SMNVEV (reference sequence). Trimming took 3 bases from V and 7 from J; bases not matched to a gene: 5. CDR3 sequence: CASSFRTGGSGYTF. The CDR3 DNA sequence: TGTGCCAGCAGTTTTAGGACAGGGGGAAGTGGCTACACCTTC.

With regard to this clone: A junction end diverges from the germline sequence, so it may reflect a read error. The chain joins TRBV7-9 to TRBJ2-2; D remains unclear. CDR1 is SEHNR, CDR2 FQNEAQ, per germline (reference sequence). The CDR3 loop spans 16 amino acids. The CDR3 is CPRPWPVSGNTGELFF. Here the CDR3 DNA reads TGCCCTCGGCCTTGGCCCGTATCAGGGAACACCGGGGAGCTGTTTTTT.

The genes are TRBV2 and TRBJ1-4, with 11 nucleotides matching TRBD1. The CDR3 is 15 amino acids. The V gene end was trimmed by 4 bases and the J gene end by 8 bases; junction bases not matched to a gene: 6. Germline loops: CDR1 SNHLY, CDR2 FYNNEI. The CDR3 DNA reads TGTGCCAGCAGTGTTGAAGGACAGGGGGCGGAAAAACTGTTTTTT. Protein: CASSVEGQGAEKLFF.

V is TRBV24-1 and J is TRBJ2-3; 7 positions match TRBD2. CDR1 is KGHDR, CDR2 SFDVKD, per germline. This CDR3 has 15 amino acids. Trimming cost V 5 bases and J 0 bases; bases outside gene matches: 4. The CDR3, as DNA: TGTGCCACCAGTGCAAGCGGGGTAAGCACAGATACGCAGTATTTT. It translates to CATSASGVSTDTQYF.

The gene calls are TRBV6-6 and TRBJ1-2; no clear D gene. CDR3 length equals 15 residues. Trimming pared 0 bases from V and 3 bases from J, leaving 11 bases between. The germline V gene encodes CDR1 MNHNY and CDR2 SVGAGI (reference sequence). The CDR3 DNA follows: TGTGCCAGCAGTTACTCACCCCCGCAGGACTATGGCTACACCTTC. Amino acid sequence: CASSYSPPQDYGYTF.

The chain carries TRBV28 and TRBJ1-1, with D unclear. The germline V gene encodes CDR1 MDHEN and CDR2 SYDVKM. The CDR3 runs 13 residues. Deletions cut 6 bases from V and 1 base from J, with 9 bases between. CDR3 DNA: TGTGCCAGCAGCCTTATCAGGAACACTGAAGCTTTCTTT. This encodes CASSLIRNTEAFF.

This rearrangement joins TRBV7-2 to TRBJ1-1, with D maybe TRBD1 (5 bases). Germline CDR1 SGHTA, CDR2 FQGNSA. The CDR3 consists of 14 residues. V was trimmed by 2 bases and J by 4 bases, leaving 11 bases between them. The CDR3 loop reads CASSLSQGVTEAFF. In DNA form, the CDR3 reads TGTGCCAGCAGCTTATCGCAGGGTGTCACTGAAGCTTTCTTT.

This clone was recorded a few times. The chain carries TRBV4-3 and TRBJ2-4; 11 positions match TRBD2. Unmatched junction bases numbered 3, after V lost 0 bases and J lost 8 bases. Germline-derived CDR1 and CDR2 are LGHNA and YSLEER. The CDR3 runs to 15 residues. In DNA, the CDR3 is TGCGCCAGCAGCCAAGATACTAGCGGGGGAGACATTCAGTACTTC. Translated: CASSQDTSGGDIQYF.